This T cell receptor (beta chain) was found in a study of vaccination and CD4 T cells after COVID-19. Study in general: Investigators drew the post-COVID samples a median around 98 days after diagnosis, with a range of 35 to 161. Regarding the study as a whole: Median SARS-CoV-2-reactive clonotype numbers went up from about 20 to 38, but not significantly. This study had few convalescent patients and no early post-infection samples.

A remark on this clonotype: Its specificity is not known.

Germline V gene sequence: CDR1 MNHEY, CDR2 SMNVEV (reference sequence). The CDR3 consists of 15 residues. V was clipped by 6 bases and J by 4 bases; unmatched bases: 8. Cultured CD4+ T cell DNA was sequenced using the Oncomine TCR Beta short-read assay. TCRdb re-derived calls from the PCR reads in MiXCR, one entry per CDR3 protein. Of 20,000 or so distinct CDR3 sequences listed, roughly three fifths are singletons. Regarding treatment: approximately nine-day PBMC culture with coronavirus spike peptide pools or control peptides (ViraFEST assay). ViraFEST sequenced TCRs after peptide-pool expansion of antigen-specific T cells.

The clonotype originates from a human donor who had recovered from COVID-19. The rearrangement uses TRBV27 and TRBJ1-5, with 8 bases that match TRBD1. Specimen: CD4+ T cells from blood, cultured in vitro. CDR3: CASRTDRGPNQPQHF. The CDR3 bases are TGTGCCAGCAGGACTGACAGGGGCCCTAATCAGCCCCAGCATTTT.